Listed below are T cell receptor beta chains from one sample, sequenced in a study of cytomegalovirus exposure and HLA in healthy donors. The repertoire was sequenced with immunoSEQ multiplex PCR; TCRdb's copy has only in-frame clones and lacks some. This sample has roughly 130,000 clones, with 80% found just once. Source material: PBMCs. Receptors originate from a man aged 40-50 years in good health and CMV-seronegative. Both conserved end residues are part of each CDR3. Fields, in order: V gene, J gene, clone size, D gene, CDR3 protein, CDR3 DNA. The D gene is left open where the match is weak. A row's size may be missing; if present it is once, few, many or a size class.

v_gene: TRBV18; j_gene: TRBJ2-5; abundance: NA; d_gene: TRBD1; CDR3aa: CASSQLQDRGETQYF; CDR3nt: TGTGCCAGCTCACAATTGCAGGACAGGGGCGAGACCCAGTACTTC
v_gene: TRBV10-3; j_gene: TRBJ2-1; abundance: NA; d_gene: TRBD1; CDR3aa: CAITQGEYNEQFF; CDR3nt: TGTGCCATAACACAGGGGGAGTACAATGAGCAGTTCTTC
v_gene: TRBV30; j_gene: TRBJ2-5; abundance: NA; d_gene: NA; CDR3aa: CAWSSRETQYF; CDR3nt: TGTGCCTGGTCTTCGCGGGAGACCCAGTACTTC
v_gene: TRBV10-3; j_gene: TRBJ1-3; abundance: NA; d_gene: NA; CDR3aa: CAINGDKGHGNTIYF; CDR3nt: TGTGCCATCAATGGGGACAAGGGGCATGGAAACACCATATATTTT
v_gene: TRBV7-9; j_gene: TRBJ2-6; abundance: NA; d_gene: TRBD1; CDR3aa: CASSPLGDRGLAGANVLTF; CDR3nt: TGTGCCAGCAGCCCTCTGGGGGACAGGGGGCTAGCTGGGGCCAACGTCCTGACTTTC
v_gene: TRBV28; j_gene: TRBJ2-3; abundance: NA; d_gene: TRBD2; CDR3aa: CASSYGGGAGGTDTQYF; CDR3nt: TGTGCCAGCAGTTACGGCGGGGGGGCAGGGGGCACAGATACGCAGTATTTT
v_gene: TRBV15; j_gene: TRBJ2-7; abundance: once; d_gene: TRBD1; CDR3aa: CATSRSGTGGYEQYF; CDR3nt: TGTGCCACCAGCAGATCCGGGACAGGGGGGTACGAGCAGTACTTC
v_gene: TRBV7-2; j_gene: TRBJ1-5; abundance: once; d_gene: NA; CDR3aa: CASSLSGPVNQPQHF; CDR3nt: TGTGCCAGCAGCCTTAGCGGACCCGTCAATCAGCCCCAGCATTTT
v_gene: TRBV6-6; j_gene: TRBJ2-3; abundance: NA; d_gene: NA; CDR3aa: CASKGGASTDTQYF; CDR3nt: TGTGCCAGCAAAGGCGGGGCTTCCACAGATACGCAGTATTTT
v_gene: TRBV19; j_gene: TRBJ2-7; abundance: NA; d_gene: TRBD1; CDR3aa: CASSQTGGSYEQYF; CDR3nt: TGTGCCAGTAGTCAGACAGGGGGCTCATACGAGCAGTACTTC
v_gene: TRBV6-5; j_gene: TRBJ2-7; abundance: few; d_gene: NA; CDR3aa: CASSYNRETYEQYF; CDR3nt: TGTGCCAGCAGTTACAACAGGGAAACCTACGAGCAGTACTTC
v_gene: TRBV28; j_gene: TRBJ1-1; abundance: few; d_gene: NA; CDR3aa: CASSAGVNTEAFF; CDR3nt: TGTGCCAGCAGCGCGGGGGTGAACACTGAAGCTTTCTTT